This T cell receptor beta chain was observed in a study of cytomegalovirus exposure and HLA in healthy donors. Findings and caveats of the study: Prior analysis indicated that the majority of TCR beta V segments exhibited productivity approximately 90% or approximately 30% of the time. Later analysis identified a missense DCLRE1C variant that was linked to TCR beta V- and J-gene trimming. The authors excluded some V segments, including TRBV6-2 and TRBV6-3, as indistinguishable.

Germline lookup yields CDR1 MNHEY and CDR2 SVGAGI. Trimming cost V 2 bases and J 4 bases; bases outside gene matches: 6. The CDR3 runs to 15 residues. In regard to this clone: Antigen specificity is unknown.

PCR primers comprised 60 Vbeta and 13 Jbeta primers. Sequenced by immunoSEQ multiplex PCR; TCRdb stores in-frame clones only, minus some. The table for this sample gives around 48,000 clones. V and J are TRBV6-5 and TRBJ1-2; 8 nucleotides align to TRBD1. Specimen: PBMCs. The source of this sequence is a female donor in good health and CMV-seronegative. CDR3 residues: CASSYPTGVGYGYTF. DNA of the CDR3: TGTGCCAGCAGTTACCCGACAGGGGTTGGCTATGGCTACACCTTC.